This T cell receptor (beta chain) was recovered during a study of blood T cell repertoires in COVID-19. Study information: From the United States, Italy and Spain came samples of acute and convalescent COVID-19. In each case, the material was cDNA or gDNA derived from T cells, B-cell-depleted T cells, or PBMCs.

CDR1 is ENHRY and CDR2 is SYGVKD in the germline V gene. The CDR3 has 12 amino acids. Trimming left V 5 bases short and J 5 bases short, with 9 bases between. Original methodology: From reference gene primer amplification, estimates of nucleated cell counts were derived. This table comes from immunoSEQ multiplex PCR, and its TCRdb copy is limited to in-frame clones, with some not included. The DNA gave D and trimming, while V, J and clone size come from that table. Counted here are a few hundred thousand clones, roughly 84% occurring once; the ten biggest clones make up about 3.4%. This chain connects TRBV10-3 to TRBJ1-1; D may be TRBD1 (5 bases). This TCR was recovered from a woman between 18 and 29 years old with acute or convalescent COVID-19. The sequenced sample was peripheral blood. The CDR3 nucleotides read TGTGCCATCAGTCCCGGGGGGACTGAAGCTTTCTTT. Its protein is CAISPGGTEAFF.